What follows are 25 T cell receptor beta chains derived from one specimen sequenced in a study of blood T cell repertoires in COVID-19 (dated by TCRdb to 2020 to 2022). The library was generated by the immunoSEQ multiplex PCR assay. This immuneACCESS table, as held by TCRdb, lists in-frame sequences with V and J called but not all clones. Of the missing ones, under half trace to an unresolved V gene in checked studies; the others have no known cause. This sample lists some 220,000 clones; 80% to 85% were detected once. The top ten constitute 3% to 3.5% of the sample. The sample consisted of peripheral blood. The source of these receptors is a woman aged 25 to 39 who had recovered from COVID-19.

This chain links TRBV18 with TRBJ2-5, with D possibly being TRBD1 (5 bases). This CDR3 is 15 amino acids long. Germline CDR1 reads KGHSH; CDR2 reads LQKENI. V shed 3 bases and J shed 2 bases, with 13 bases lying between them. CDR3 protein: CASSPTATGQETQYF. The CDR3 nucleotides read TGTGCCAGCTCACCTACGGCCACAGGTCAAGAGACCCAGTACTTC. Looking up the rest from reference TRBV18 and TRBJ2-5 gives the full variable domain: NAGVMQNPRHLVRRRGQEARLRCSPMKGHSHVYWYRQLPEEGLKFMVYLQKENIIDESGMPKERFSAEFPKEGPSILRIQQVVRGDSAAYFCASSPTATGQETQYFGPGTRLLVL.

The chain joins TRBV24-1 to TRBJ2-3; TRBD1 matches at 8 bases. Unmatched junction bases numbered 1, after V lost 7 bases and J lost 2 bases. This CDR3 has 13 amino acids. Germline assignment: CDR1 KGHDR and CDR2 SFDVKD. CDR3 amino acids: CATRGQDTDTQYF. CDR3 nucleotides: TGTGCCACCAGGGGACAGGACACAGATACGCAGTATTTT.

The CDR3 here is CASSQGTVQETQYF. CDR3 DNA sequence: TGTGCCAGCAGCCAAGGGACTGTCCAAGAGACCCAGTACTTC. V usage is TRBV9 and J usage is TRBJ2-5; perhaps TRBD2 as D (6 bases). Germline values: CDR1 SGDLS, CDR2 YYNGEE. V gave up 4 bases and J gave up 1 base, with 11 bases separating them. The CDR3 contains 14 residues.

This clone was recorded only once. The V and J genes are TRBV14 and TRBJ2-6; D is unclear. Per the germline V gene, CDR1 is SGHDN and CDR2 is FVKESK. V lost 0 bases, J lost 4 bases, and 19 bases lay in between. This CDR3 spans 19 amino acids. CDR3 sequence (DNA): TGTGCCAGCAGCCAAGAGCTAATGGTTACACAGCCCGGGGCCAACGTCCTGACTTTC. Encoded protein: CASSQELMVTQPGANVLTF.

This chain links TRBV9 with TRBJ2-2; the D gene is possibly TRBD1 (6 bases). CDR1 SGDLS and CDR2 YYNGEE come from the germline V gene. Trimming removed 3 bases from V and 4 bases from J, with 16 bases in between. The CDR3 loop spans 16 amino acids. The CDR3 DNA sequence: TGTGCCAGCAGCGGTTACAGGGAGATTGGCACCGGGGAGCTGTTTTTT. The encoded protein is CASSGYREIGTGELFF.

The chain uses TRBV5-1 and TRBJ2-3, with 8 bases lining up with TRBD2. Germline CDR1 and CDR2: SGHRS and YFSETQ. The CDR3 sequence is 16 residues long. J gave up 5 bases and V 0 bases, and 8 bases lay outside the gene matches. DNA for the CDR3: TGCGCCAGCAGCTTGGATCCGGGAGGGCCAGTAGATACGCAGTATTTT. This gives the protein CASSLDPGGPVDTQYF.

This clone occurred a few times. The CDR3 protein is CASNVDRGTNEKLFF. The CDR3 DNA reads as TGTGCCAGCAATGTGGACAGGGGAACTAATGAAAAACTGTTTTTT. The chain has TRBV28 and TRBJ1-4, with 9 nucleotides matching TRBD1. The CDR3 has 15 amino acids. V lost 7 bases, J lost 1 base, and 4 bases stayed unmatched. The germline gives CDR1 MDHEN, CDR2 SYDVKM. The variable domain in full, completed from reference TRBV28 and TRBJ1-4, reads DVKVTQSSRYLVKRTGEKVFLECVQDMDHENMFWYRQDPGLGLRLIYFSYDVKMKEKGDIPEGYSVSREKKERFSLILESASTNQTSMYLCASNVDRGTNEKLFFGSGTQLSVL.

The chain is built from TRBV5-1 and TRBJ2-7; no firm D call. The CDR3 has 13 residues. Germline loops: CDR1 SGHRS, CDR2 YFSETQ. The V end was cut by 4 bases, the J end by 1 base, with 9 bases between. CDR3 sequence reads: CASSPPASYEQYF. CDR3 coding DNA: TGCGCCAGCAGCCCGCCCGCGTCCTACGAGCAGTACTTC.

V and J are TRBV11-2 and TRBJ2-1; TRBD2 matches 7 bases. This CDR3 comprises 17 residues. Germline-derived CDR1 and CDR2 are SGHAT and FQNNGV. Germline trimming cut 0 bases from V and 4 bases from J; bases unmatched to any gene: 9. CDR3 nucleotides: TGTGCCAGCAGCTTAGAGGGCGCCCTAGCGGTTTACAATGAGCAGTTCTTC. Amino acid sequence: CASSLEGALAVYNEQFF.

J is TRBJ2-7 and V is TRBV18; TRBD2 aligns across 10 bases. With 3 bases clipped from V and 5 bases from J, the junction kept 13 bases outside the gene matches. The CDR3 length is 17 residues. Germline V gene sequence: CDR1 KGHSH, CDR2 LQKENI. The CDR3 coding sequence is TGTGCCAGCTCACCCCTCCTACTAGCGGGAACCCGGGACGAGCAGTACTTC. It yields the protein CASSPLLLAGTRDEQYF.

The V and J genes are TRBV24-1 and TRBJ2-7; 7 bases align to TRBD2. There are 15 residues in the CDR3. The ends lost 4 bases at V and 0 bases at J; junction bases unmatched: 5. Germline-derived CDR1 and CDR2 are KGHDR and SFDVKD. CDR3 protein: CATSDPLADSYEQYF. CDR3 nucleotide sequence: TGTGCCACCAGTGACCCCCTAGCGGACTCCTACGAGCAGTACTTC.

The V call is TRBV7-2, the J call TRBJ1-5; no clear D. V shed 0 bases and J shed 3 bases, with 3 bases lying between them. The CDR3 spans 13 residues. CDR1 and CDR2 from the germline V gene are SGHTA and FQGNSA. The CDR3 region has the DNA TGTGCCAGCAGCTTAGCCTACAATCAGCCCCAGCATTTT. It is translated as CASSLAYNQPQHF.

This clone was detected once. This sequence joins TRBV7-9 and TRBJ2-3, with 7 nucleotides matching TRBD2. Germline CDR1 reads SEHNR; CDR2 reads FQNEAQ (reference sequence). CDR3 length: 14 amino acids. The V gene end was trimmed by 3 bases and the J gene end by 6 bases; junction bases not matched to a gene: 6. The CDR3 coding sequence is TGTGCCAGCAGCTTGGGTGGGGGGGTCGATACGCAGTATTTT. Translating gives CASSLGGGVDTQYF.

The V call is TRBV10-3, the J call TRBJ2-7; 11 bases line up with TRBD2. The junction had 5 bases not matched to a gene; V was cut back by 3 bases and J by 7 bases. The CDR3 has 14 amino acids. The germline gives CDR1 ENHRY, CDR2 SYGVKD. This CDR3 is CAISDYGTSGEQYF. In nucleotides, the CDR3 is TGTGCCATCAGTGACTATGGGACTAGCGGTGAGCAGTACTTC.

The rearrangement joins TRBV28 to TRBJ2-3; 7 positions match TRBD2. The CDR3 spans 15 residues. Trimming took 4 bases from V and 3 from J; bases not matched to a gene: 7. Germline-derived CDR1 and CDR2 are MDHEN and SYDVKM. As DNA, the CDR3 is TGTGCCAGCAGTTGGGGGAGGGCCAGGACAGATACGCAGTATTTT. Residues: CASSWGRARTDTQYF.

The gene calls are TRBV19 and TRBJ2-1; a weak D match, TRBD1 (6 bases). The germline V and J ends were trimmed by 3 bases and 7 bases, with 13 bases remaining between them. Germline CDR1 and CDR2: LNHDA and SQIVND (reference sequence). CDR3 size: 14 residues. The CDR3: CASSMLGTTNEQFF. In DNA, the CDR3 is TGTGCCAGTAGTATGTTAGGGACAACGAATGAGCAGTTCTTC.

This clone was detected only once. The chain couples TRBV6-5 to TRBJ2-7; TRBD1 might be the D (6 bases). The ends were cut back, 6 bases at V and 6 bases at J, with 12 bases in the middle. The CDR3 runs to 12 residues. CDR1 MNHEY and CDR2 SVGAGI come from the germline V gene. The CDR3 coding sequence is TGTGCCAGCAGCCGAGGACAGTCCGAGCAGTACTTC. It specifies CASSRGQSEQYF.

V usage is TRBV10-3 and J usage is TRBJ2-7; D is perhaps TRBD1 (5 bases). Germline V gives CDR1 ENHRY, CDR2 SYGVKD. The CDR3 is 14 amino acids. Trimming shortened V by 5 bases and J by 0 bases, and 11 bases separated the two germline ends. The CDR3 protein is CAISRQYDSYEQYF. The CDR3 DNA follows: TGTGCCATCAGTAGACAGTATGACTCCTACGAGCAGTACTTC.

This clone has only one observation. The chain has TRBV3-1 (or the pseudogene TRBV3-2) and TRBJ1-6; D is perhaps TRBD1 (5 bases). Looked up from germline, CDR1 is LGHDT and CDR2 is YNNKEL (reference sequence). The CDR3 contains 12 residues. V dropped 4 bases and J dropped 10 bases, with 8 bases sitting between them. The CDR3, as DNA: TGTGCCAGCAGCCCCCGGGGGTCACCCCTCCACTTT. Translating it yields CASSPRGSPLHF.

The chain uses TRBV7-8 and TRBJ2-7; tentatively, D is TRBD1 (6 bases). Germline CDR1 is SGHVS and CDR2 is FQNEAQ. Trimming left V 5 bases short and J 1 base short, with 6 bases between. This CDR3 has 12 amino acids. The CDR3 here is CASSQGSYEQYF. In DNA form, the CDR3 reads TGTGCCAGCAGCCAGGGGTCCTACGAGCAGTACTTC.

This chain joins TRBV5-1 and TRBJ2-3, with 7 bases matching TRBD2. The CDR3 length is 14 residues. V shed 4 bases, J shed 6 bases, and the junction held 8 bases outside the gene matches. CDR1 is SGHRS and CDR2 is YFSETQ in the germline V gene. CDR3 in amino acids: CASSRGVGGDTQYF. CDR3 bases: TGCGCCAGCAGCCGGGGGGTTGGCGGGGATACGCAGTATTTT. Looking up the rest from reference TRBV5-1 and TRBJ2-3 gives the full variable domain: KAGVTQTPRYLIKTRGQQVTLSCSPISGHRSVSWYQQTPGQGLQFLFEYFSETQRNKGNFPGRFSGRQFSNSRSEMNVSTLELGDSALYLCASSRGVGGDTQYFGPGTRLTVL.

The CDR3 region has the DNA TGTGCCAGCAGCTTAACGAGGGGGTCTGAAGCTTTCTTT. Translated, it gives CASSLTRGSEAFF. The chain links TRBV7-3 to TRBJ1-1, with D tentatively TRBD1 (6 bases). Germline CDR1 is SGHTA and CDR2 is FQGTGA. This CDR3 spans 13 amino acids. V was trimmed by 0 bases and J by 6 bases, leaving 8 bases between them.

The chain is built from TRBV7-9 and TRBJ1-1, with 7 positions matching TRBD1. The V segment lost 5 bases and the J segment 2 bases; nucleotides outside the gene matches: 8. Per the germline V gene, CDR1 is SEHNR and CDR2 is FQNEAQ (reference sequence). This CDR3 comprises 15 residues. This chain's CDR3 is CASSRGRIGNTEAFF. CDR3 DNA sequence: TGTGCCAGCAGCAGGGGGCGGATAGGAAACACTGAAGCTTTCTTT.

The chain has TRBV7-9 and TRBJ2-5; D might be TRBD1 (6 bases). The CDR3 length is 16 residues. V was shortened by 5 bases and J by 5 bases, with 21 bases between the two germline ends. The germline gives CDR1 SEHNR, CDR2 FQNEAQ (reference sequence). The CDR3 region is CASSPPRGRPKETQYF. CDR3 nucleotide sequence: TGTGCCAGCAGCCCTCCCAGGGGCCGTCCCAAGGAGACCCAGTACTTC.

The DNA of the CDR3 is TGCGCCAGCAGGGGGGGGCTAGCGGCCTACGAGCAGTACTTC. Protein sequence: CASRGGLAAYEQYF. The chain has TRBV5-1 and TRBJ2-7; TRBD2 might be the D (7 bases). Germline V gene data show CDR1 as SGHRS and CDR2 as YFSETQ. V was clipped by 5 bases and J by 2 bases, with 14 bases between them. The length of the CDR3 is 14 residues.